The 21 T cell receptor beta chains listed next were all sequenced from one sample in a study of T cell responses to AZD1222 COVID-19 vaccine. TCRdb's table, derived via immunoSEQ multiplex PCR, lists solely in-frame clones and lacks some. This repertoire shows fewer than 90,000 clones, 88% found once; its top ten account for 6% to 7.5%. This specimen was peripheral blood, taken 28 days after the second AZD1222 dose. Receptors originate from an adult who received the AZD1222 COVID-19 vaccine.

V gene TRBV27 combines with J gene TRBJ2-2; 8 bases fit TRBD1. V dropped 6 bases and J dropped 3; count of bases not matched to a gene: 6. Germline loops: CDR1 MNHEY, CDR2 SMNVEV (reference sequence). This CDR3 is 15 amino acids long. CDR3 residues: CASSSGQGYTGELFF. CDR3 in DNA: TGTGCCAGCAGCTCTGGACAGGGATACACCGGGGAGCTGTTTTTT.

The chain recombines TRBV5-4 with TRBJ2-7, with a weak D call TRBD2 (5 bases). V was clipped by 4 bases and J by 0 bases, with 14 bases between them. Per the germline V gene, CDR1 is SGHNT and CDR2 is YYREEE (reference sequence). The CDR3 is made up of 15 amino acids. The CDR3 spells CASSHHGLRSYEQYF. CDR3 in DNA: TGTGCCAGCAGCCATCACGGACTCCGCTCCTACGAGCAGTACTTC.

J is TRBJ2-2 and V is TRBV4-3, with unresolved D. Trimming took 2 bases from V and 2 from J, leaving 6 bases between them. Germline V gene lookup returns CDR1 LGHNA and CDR2 YSLEER. The CDR3 is made up of 14 amino acids. Here the CDR3 reads CASSQRHNTGELFF. The CDR3 DNA reads TGCGCCAGCAGCCAAAGGCACAACACCGGGGAGCTGTTTTTT.

This clone was recorded a few times. This chain uses TRBV18 with TRBJ2-7; D not certain. V was shortened by 0 bases and J by 7 bases, with 13 bases between the two germline ends. Germline values: CDR1 KGHSH, CDR2 LQKENI. The CDR3 contains 14 residues. CDR3 region: CASSPPLDLREQYF. CDR3 DNA: TGTGCCAGCTCACCACCTCTCGACCTGAGGGAGCAGTACTTC.

The V and J genes are TRBV30 and TRBJ2-7; 7 bases match TRBD1. This CDR3 is 14 amino acids long. Germline CDR1 reads GTSNPN; CDR2 reads SVGIG (reference sequence). Trimming at V came to 1 base and at J to 2 bases, leaving 5 bases not matched to a gene. The CDR3 DNA reads TGTGCCTGGAGTGCCGGGACAGCGACCTACGAGCAGTACTTC. Translated, it gives CAWSAGTATYEQYF.

This chain uses TRBV11-2 with TRBJ1-1; 7 bases align to TRBD1. Germline assignment: CDR1 SGHAT and CDR2 FQNNGV. The CDR3 runs to 14 residues. The V and J ends lost 5 bases and 10 bases, in that order; junction bases with no gene match: 13. The CDR3 nucleotides are TGTGCCAGCAGCCTTTATAACCGGGACAGTGGAGCTTTCTTT. Its protein is CASSLYNRDSGAFF.

The chain carries TRBV28 and TRBJ1-3; TRBD1 aligns across 9 bases. With V trimmed by 4 bases and J by 4 bases, 5 bases remained unmatched. This CDR3 spans 15 amino acids. The V gene's germline CDR1 is MDHEN and CDR2 SYDVKM. The CDR3 sequence: CASSSSGTGGNTIYF. CDR3 nucleotide sequence: TGTGCCAGCAGTTCATCCGGGACAGGGGGAAACACCATATATTTT.

This clone was picked up one time. This chain connects TRBV28 to TRBJ2-2; D may be TRBD1 (6 bases). Germline assignment: CDR1 MDHEN and CDR2 SYDVKM. V was shortened by 5 bases and J by 9 bases, with 19 bases between the two germline ends. The CDR3 length is 15 residues. CDR3 sequence (DNA): TGTGCCAGCAGTAGATTCGGACAGTCTACGAGGGAGCTGTTTTTT. Translated: CASSRFGQSTRELFF.

The rearrangement joins TRBV12-5 to TRBJ1-6, with TRBD1 identical over 11 bases. Per the germline V gene, CDR1 is LGHNT and CDR2 is FRNRAP. The CDR3 length is 19 residues. Germline trimming cut 0 bases from V and 10 bases from J; bases unmatched to any gene: 14. CDR3 nucleotide sequence: TGTGCTAGTGGTTTGGTCCAGGCCCGGACAGGGGGCTACAGATCACCCCTCCACTTT. Translating it yields CASGLVQARTGGYRSPLHF.

The rearrangement links TRBV2 to TRBJ1-4, with D unclear. From germline, CDR1 is SNHLY and CDR2 FYNNEI. This CDR3 region has 14 residues. The V and J ends lost 4 bases and 8 bases respectively, with 14 bases between them. The CDR3 protein is CASSVVVVEEKLFF. DNA of the CDR3: TGTGCCAGCAGTGTAGTGGTCGTAGAAGAAAAACTGTTTTTT.

This chain joins TRBV29-1 and TRBJ1-1, with D possibly matching TRBD1 (5 bases). Trimming took off 7 bases at V and 4 bases at J, with 10 bases between the two ends. The CDR3 has 11 residues. Germline V gene sequence: CDR1 SQVTM, CDR2 ANQGSEA. CDR3 sequence reads: CSARQSTEAFF. CDR3 sequence (DNA): TGCAGCGCACGACAGAGCACTGAAGCTTTCTTT.

This clone was seen once. The J gene is TRBJ1-2, the V gene TRBV9; TRBD1 matches at 10 bases. The CDR3 is 18 residues long. J gave up 4 bases and V 1 base, and 13 bases lay outside the gene matches. CDR1 and CDR2 from the germline V gene are SGDLS and YYNGEE. The CDR3 coding sequence is TGTGCCAGCAGCGTATCAGGCGAGGGGACAGGGGCTTTCTATGGCTACACCTTC. Its translation is CASSVSGEGTGAFYGYTF. Full variable domain (outside the CDR3, taken from reference TRBV9 and TRBJ1-2): DSGVTQTPKHLITATGQRVTLRCSPRSGDLSVYWYQQSLDQGLQFLIQYYNGEERAKGNILERFSAQQFPDLHSELNLSSLELGDSALYFCASSVSGEGTGAFYGYTFGSGTRLTVV.

This clone was seen a few times. The rearrangement joins TRBV5-1 to TRBJ2-1; 9 nucleotides agree with TRBD2. Germline CDR1 and CDR2: SGHRS and YFSETQ. CDR3 size: 15 residues. V trimming: 1 base; J trimming: 7 bases; junction bases outside the gene matches: 6. The CDR3 spells CASSLIAGEGNEQFF. DNA for the CDR3: TGCGCCAGCAGCTTGATAGCGGGAGAGGGGAATGAGCAGTTCTTC. The whole variable domain, remainder taken from reference TRBV5-1 and TRBJ2-1, is KAGVTQTPRYLIKTRGQQVTLSCSPISGHRSVSWYQQTPGQGLQFLFEYFSETQRNKGNFPGRFSGRQFSNSRSEMNVSTLELGDSALYLCASSLIAGEGNEQFFGPGTRLTVL.

The count of this clone is one. The chain carries TRBV24-1 and TRBJ2-2, with D perhaps matching TRBD1 or TRBD2 (5 bases each). The ends were cut back, 9 bases at V and 5 bases at J, with 18 bases in the middle. The germline gives CDR1 KGHDR, CDR2 SFDVKD. The length of the CDR3 is 15 residues. Here the CDR3 reads CATQTARDQTGELFF. The CDR3 nucleotides read TGTGCCACCCAGACGGCCCGGGACCAAACCGGGGAGCTGTTTTTT.

The chain joins TRBV4-1 to TRBJ2-2, with TRBD2 matching over 7 bases. The CDR3 has 17 residues. Germline values: CDR1 MGHRA, CDR2 YSYEKL. V shed 2 bases and J 7 bases; nucleotides not matched to a gene: 13. The chain's CDR3 is CASSQRGGSPSGGELFF. The CDR3 DNA sequence: TGCGCCAGCAGCCAACGTGGCGGGAGTCCCTCGGGCGGGGAGCTGTTTTTT.

The rearrangement joins TRBV6-5 to TRBJ2-1; D is possibly TRBD1 or TRBD2 (6 bases each). The germline V gene encodes CDR1 MNHEY and CDR2 SVGAGI. Trimming took 2 bases from V and 10 from J, leaving 15 bases between them. The CDR3 contains 14 residues. For the CDR3, the DNA is TGTGCCAGCAGTTACCTTGCGGGACACCGAGAGCAGTTCTTC. Its protein is CASSYLAGHREQFF.

The chain employs TRBV10-1 and TRBJ2-3; possible D gene TRBD2, 6 bases. The CDR3 extends over 14 amino acids. Trimming took 3 bases from V and 4 from J, leaving 11 bases between them. Germline V gene data show CDR1 as WNHNN and CDR2 as SYGVQD (reference sequence). The CDR3 DNA is TGCGCCAGCAGTGACGGGGGAAGCGCAGATACGCAGTATTTT. This sequence encodes CASSDGGSADTQYF.

J is TRBJ2-3 and V is TRBV2; no clear D gene. This CDR3 spans 14 amino acids. Germline values: CDR1 SNHLY, CDR2 FYNNEI. V lost 3 bases, J lost 2 bases, and 9 bases lay in between. The CDR3 DNA reads as TGTGCCAGCAGTGACCTAAAATTCACAGATACGCAGTATTTT. Translating it yields CASSDLKFTDTQYF.

This chain links TRBV27 with TRBJ2-3, with TRBD2 identical over 9 bases. Germline values: CDR1 MNHEY, CDR2 SMNVEV (reference sequence). Trimming removed 1 base from V and 1 base from J; junction bases left unmatched: 3. This CDR3 has 16 amino acids. The CDR3 region has the DNA TGTGCCAGCAGTTTATACGTAGCGGGGGGCACAGATACGCAGTATTTT. Residues: CASSLYVAGGTDTQYF.

Details on this clone: One end of the junction is discordant with germline, which a read error may explain. The chain joins TRBV7-8 to TRBJ2-7; D ambiguous. Germline CDR1 SGHVS, CDR2 FQNEAQ. This CDR3 is 14 amino acids long. The DNA for the CDR3 is TGTGCCAGCAGCTTAAACATGGGCTCCGACGAGCAGTACTTC. Residues: CASSLNMGSDEQYF. Based on the CDR3 plus reference TRBV7-8 and TRBJ2-7, the full variable domain is GAGVSQSPRYKVAKRGQDVALRCDPISGHVSLFWYQQALGQGPEFLTYFQNEAQLDKSGLPSDRFFAERPEGSVSTLKIQRTQQEDSAVYLCASSLNMGSDEQYFGPGTRLTVT.

CDR3 residues: CARRGRLDYGYTF. The CDR3 region has the DNA TGTGCCCGTCGGGGCAGGTTGGACTATGGCTACACCTTC. This chain uses TRBV2 with TRBJ1-2, with D tentatively TRBD1 (5 bases). CDR1 SNHLY and CDR2 FYNNEI come from the germline V gene. Between the trimmed V and J ends, which lost 11 bases and 3 bases, there was a span of 16 bases. The length of the CDR3 is 13 residues.